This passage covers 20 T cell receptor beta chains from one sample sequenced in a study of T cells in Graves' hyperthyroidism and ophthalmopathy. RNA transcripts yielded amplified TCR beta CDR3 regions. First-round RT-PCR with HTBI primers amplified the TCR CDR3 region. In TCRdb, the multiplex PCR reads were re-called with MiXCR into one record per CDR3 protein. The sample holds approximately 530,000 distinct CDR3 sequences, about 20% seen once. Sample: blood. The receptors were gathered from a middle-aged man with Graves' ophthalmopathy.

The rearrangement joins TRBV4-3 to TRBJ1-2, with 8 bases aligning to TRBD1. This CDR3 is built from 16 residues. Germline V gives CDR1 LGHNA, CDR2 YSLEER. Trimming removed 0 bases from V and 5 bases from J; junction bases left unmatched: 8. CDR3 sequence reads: CASSQDHLRGLYGYTF. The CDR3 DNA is TGCGCCAGCAGCCAAGATCATCTCAGGGGGCTGTATGGCTACACCTTC.

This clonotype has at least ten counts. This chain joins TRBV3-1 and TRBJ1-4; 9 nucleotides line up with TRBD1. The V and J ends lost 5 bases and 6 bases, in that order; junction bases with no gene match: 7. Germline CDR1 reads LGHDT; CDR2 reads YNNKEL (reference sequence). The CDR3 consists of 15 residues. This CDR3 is CASSAQGAGYEKLFF. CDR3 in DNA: TGTGCCAGCAGCGCACAGGGGGCGGGGTATGAAAAACTGTTTTTT.

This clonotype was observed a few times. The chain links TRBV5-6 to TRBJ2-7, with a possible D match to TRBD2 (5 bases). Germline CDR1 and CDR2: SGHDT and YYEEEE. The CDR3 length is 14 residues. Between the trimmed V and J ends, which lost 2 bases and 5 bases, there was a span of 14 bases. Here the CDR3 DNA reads TGTGCCAGCAGCTTTGGGGAGCTGAAGGACGAGCAGTACTTC. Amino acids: CASSFGELKDEQYF. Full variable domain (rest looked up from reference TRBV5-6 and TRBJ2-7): DAGVTQSPTHLIKTRGQQVTLRCSPKSGHDTVSWYQQALGQGPQFIFQYYEEEERQRGNFPDRFSGHQFPNYSSELNVNALLLGDSALYLCASSFGELKDEQYFGPGTRLTVT.

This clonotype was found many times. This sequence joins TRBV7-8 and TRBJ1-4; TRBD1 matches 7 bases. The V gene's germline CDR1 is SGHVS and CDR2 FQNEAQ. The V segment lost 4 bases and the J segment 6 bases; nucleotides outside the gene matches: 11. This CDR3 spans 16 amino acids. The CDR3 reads CASSSTQGGLYEKLFF. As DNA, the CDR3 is TGTGCCAGCAGCTCTACCCAGGGGGGGTTGTATGAAAAACTGTTTTTT.

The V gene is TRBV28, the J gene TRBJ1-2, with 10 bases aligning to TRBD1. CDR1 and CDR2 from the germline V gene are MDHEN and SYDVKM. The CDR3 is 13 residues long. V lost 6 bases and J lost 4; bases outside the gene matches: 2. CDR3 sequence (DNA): TGTGCCAGCAGGACAGGGGGCGGCTATGGCTACACCTTC. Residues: CASRTGGGYGYTF.

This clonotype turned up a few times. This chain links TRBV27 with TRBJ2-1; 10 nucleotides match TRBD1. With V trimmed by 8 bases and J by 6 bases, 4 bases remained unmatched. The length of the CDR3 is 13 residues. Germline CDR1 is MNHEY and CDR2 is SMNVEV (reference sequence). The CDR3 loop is CASWTGGGNEQFF. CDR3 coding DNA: TGTGCCAGCTGGACAGGGGGAGGCAATGAGCAGTTCTTC.

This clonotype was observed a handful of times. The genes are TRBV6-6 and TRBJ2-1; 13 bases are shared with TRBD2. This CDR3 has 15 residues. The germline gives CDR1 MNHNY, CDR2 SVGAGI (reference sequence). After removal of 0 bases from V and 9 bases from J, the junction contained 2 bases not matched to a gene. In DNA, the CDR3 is TGTGCCAGCAGTTACTCCACTAGCGGGAGGGGTGAGCAGTTCTTC. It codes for CASSYSTSGRGEQFF.

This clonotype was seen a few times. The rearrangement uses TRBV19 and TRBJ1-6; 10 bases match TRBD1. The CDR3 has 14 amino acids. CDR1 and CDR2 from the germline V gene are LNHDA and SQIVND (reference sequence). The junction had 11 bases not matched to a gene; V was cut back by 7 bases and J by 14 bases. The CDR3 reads CASNPGQGILTLHF. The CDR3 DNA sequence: TGTGCCAGTAACCCGGGACAGGGGATTCTAACCCTCCACTTT.

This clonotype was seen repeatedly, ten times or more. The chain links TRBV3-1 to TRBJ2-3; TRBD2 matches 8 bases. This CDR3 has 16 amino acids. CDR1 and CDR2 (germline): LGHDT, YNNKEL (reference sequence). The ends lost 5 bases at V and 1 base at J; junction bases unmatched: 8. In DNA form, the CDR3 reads TGTGCCAGCAGCTCCCTTAGCGGGATGGGCACAGATACGCAGTATTTT. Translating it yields CASSSLSGMGTDTQYF.

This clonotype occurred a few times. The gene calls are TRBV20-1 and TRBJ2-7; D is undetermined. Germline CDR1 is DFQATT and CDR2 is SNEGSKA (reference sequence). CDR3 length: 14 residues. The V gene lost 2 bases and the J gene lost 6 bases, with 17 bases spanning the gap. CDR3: CSARNPEPSREQYF. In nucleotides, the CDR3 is TGCAGTGCTAGAAATCCGGAACCTTCGCGCGAGCAGTACTTC.

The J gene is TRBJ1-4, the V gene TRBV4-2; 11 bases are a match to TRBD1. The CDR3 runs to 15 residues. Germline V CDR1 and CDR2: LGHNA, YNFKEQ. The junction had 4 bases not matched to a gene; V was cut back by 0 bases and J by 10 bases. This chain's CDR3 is CASSQDPGQGGKLFF. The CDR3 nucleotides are TGTGCCAGCAGCCAAGATCCGGGACAGGGGGGAAAACTGTTTTTT.

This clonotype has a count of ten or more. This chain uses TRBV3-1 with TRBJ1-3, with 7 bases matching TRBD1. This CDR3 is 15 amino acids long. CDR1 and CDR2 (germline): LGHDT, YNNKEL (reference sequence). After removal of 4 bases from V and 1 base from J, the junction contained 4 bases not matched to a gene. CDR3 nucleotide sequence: TGTGCCAGCAGCCGATTCAGGGGGTCTGGAAACACCATATATTTT. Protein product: CASSRFRGSGNTIYF.

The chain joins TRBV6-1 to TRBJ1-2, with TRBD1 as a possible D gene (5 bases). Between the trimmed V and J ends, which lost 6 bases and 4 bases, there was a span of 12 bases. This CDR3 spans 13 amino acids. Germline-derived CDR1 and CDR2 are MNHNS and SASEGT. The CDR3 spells CASSHPGGYGYTF. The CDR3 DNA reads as TGTGCCAGCAGCCACCCCGGGGGCTATGGCTACACCTTC.

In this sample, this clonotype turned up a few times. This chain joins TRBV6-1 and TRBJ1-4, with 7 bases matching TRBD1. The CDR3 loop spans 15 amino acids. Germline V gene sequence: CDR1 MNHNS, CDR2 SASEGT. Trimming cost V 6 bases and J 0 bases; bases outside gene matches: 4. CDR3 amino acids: CASSGQAATNEKLFF. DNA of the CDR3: TGTGCCAGCAGCGGACAGGCTGCAACTAATGAAAAACTGTTTTTT.

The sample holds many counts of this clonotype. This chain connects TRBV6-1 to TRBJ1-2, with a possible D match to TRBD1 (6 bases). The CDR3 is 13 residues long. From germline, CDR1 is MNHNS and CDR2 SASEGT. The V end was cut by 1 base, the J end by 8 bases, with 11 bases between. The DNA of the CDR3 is TGTGCCAGCAGTGAAGGGCAGGGGATCGGCTACACCTTC. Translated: CASSEGQGIGYTF.

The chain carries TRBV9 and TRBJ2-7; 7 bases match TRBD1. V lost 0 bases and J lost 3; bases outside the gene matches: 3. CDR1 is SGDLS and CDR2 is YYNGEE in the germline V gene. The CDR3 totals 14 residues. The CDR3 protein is CASSVGDSLYEQYF. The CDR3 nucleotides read TGTGCCAGCAGCGTAGGGGACAGCCTCTACGAGCAGTACTTC.

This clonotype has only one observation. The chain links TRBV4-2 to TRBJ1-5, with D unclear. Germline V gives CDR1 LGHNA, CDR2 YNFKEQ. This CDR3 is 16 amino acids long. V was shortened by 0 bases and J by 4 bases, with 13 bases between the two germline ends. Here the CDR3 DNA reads TGTGCCAGCAGCCAAGAACAAGGCAGAGTAAATCAGCCCCAGCATTTT. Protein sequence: CASSQEQGRVNQPQHF.

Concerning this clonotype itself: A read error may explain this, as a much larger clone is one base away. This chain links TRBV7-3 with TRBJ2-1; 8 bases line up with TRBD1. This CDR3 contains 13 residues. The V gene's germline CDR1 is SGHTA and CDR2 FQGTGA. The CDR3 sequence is CAGSVTGGSEQFF. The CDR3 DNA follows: TGTGCCGGCAGCGTTACAGGGGGAAGTGAGCAGTTCTTC.

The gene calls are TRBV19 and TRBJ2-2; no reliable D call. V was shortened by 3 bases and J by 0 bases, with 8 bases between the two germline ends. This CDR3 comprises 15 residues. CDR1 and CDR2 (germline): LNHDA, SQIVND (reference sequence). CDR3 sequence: CASSIVTTNTGELFF. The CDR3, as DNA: TGTGCCAGTAGTATCGTGACAACGAACACCGGGGAGCTGTTTTTT. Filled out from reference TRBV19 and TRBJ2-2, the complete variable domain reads DGGITQSPKYLFRKEGQNVTLSCEQNLNHDAMYWYRQDPGQGLRLIYYSQIVNDFQKGDIAEGYSVSREKKESFPLTVTSAQKNPTAFYLCASSIVTTNTGELFFGEGSRLTVL.

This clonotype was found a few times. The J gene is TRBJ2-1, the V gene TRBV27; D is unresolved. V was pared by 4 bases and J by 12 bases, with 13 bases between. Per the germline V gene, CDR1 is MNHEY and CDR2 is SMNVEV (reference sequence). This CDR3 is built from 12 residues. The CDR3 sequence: CASSSFGVGQFF. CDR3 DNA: TGTGCCAGCAGTTCCTTCGGAGTGGGGCAGTTCTTC.